This TCR beta chain was captured in a study of T cells expressing NK-cell markers. Study at large: Investigators obtained TCR beta repertoires from sorted CD3+CD56+NKG2C+, CD3+CD56+NKG2C- and CD3+CD56-NKG2C+ T cells.

TCRdb reprocessed the 5' RACE reads; each CDR3 protein has one entry and no DNA is given. Its table lists 400,000 or so distinct CDR3 sequences. Germline CDR1 SGHRS, CDR2 YFSETQ. CDR3 size: 16 residues. The sample taken for sequencing was blood T cells: a sorted CD56 or NKG2C T cell subset, CD4+ or CD8+ T cells, or bulk PBMC T cells (not recorded which). The sequence derives from a woman between 50 and 59 years old in good health. This chain connects TRBV5-1 to TRBJ2-5; TCRdb designates TRBD1, a call that cannot be tested without DNA. CDR3 sequence: CASSLDPGRVQETQYF.